Below are 4 T cell receptor beta chains sequenced from a single sample in a study of shared clonotypes between healthy human individuals. Assay: immunoSEQ multiplex PCR; the TCRdb copy retains only in-frame clones and omits some. Of more than 850,000 clones listed, around 78% are singletons. Sequencing was carried out using memory CD4+ T cells from PBMCs. Subset described: CD45RA-negative fraction. All receptors derive from a young man in good health. Some clones in this sample may be carry-over from other donors' samples.

Notes on this clone: This sample includes further DNA sequences coding for the same CDR3. The chain combines TRBV2 with TRBJ1-3; D unclear. V gave up 8 bases and J gave up 1 base, with 9 bases separating them. This CDR3 is built from 13 residues. The V gene's germline CDR1 is SNHLY and CDR2 FYNNEI. The CDR3 loop reads CASGRESGNTIYF. The DNA of the CDR3 is TGTGCCAGCGGCCGTGAATCTGGAAACACCATATATTTT.

Worth noting for this clone: Other DNA sequences in the same sample also yield this CDR3. The chain joins TRBV13 to TRBJ2-7; D might be TRBD1 (6 bases). V lost 0 bases, J lost 2 bases, and 11 bases lay in between. Germline CDR1 and CDR2: PRHDT and FYEKMQ (reference sequence). The CDR3 consists of 15 residues. CDR3 sequence (DNA): TGTGCCAGCAGCTTAGGGGGCGGACAGACCTACGAGCAGTACTTC. Protein: CASSLGGGQTYEQYF. Supplemented by reference TRBV13 and TRBJ2-7, the full variable domain reads AAGVIQSPRHLIKEKRETATLKCYPIPRHDTVYWYQQGPGQDPQFLISFYEKMQSDKGSIPDRFSAQQFSDYHSELNMSSLELGDSALYFCASSLGGGQTYEQYFGPGTRLTVT.

The chain is built from TRBV11-2 and TRBJ2-2, with D possibly being TRBD1 (6 bases). In germline, CDR1 is SGHAT, CDR2 FQNNGV. CDR3 length equals 14 residues. V lost 5 bases to trimming and J lost 3 bases, with 10 bases between them. CDR3 coding DNA: TGTGCCAGCAGCCCGCGACAGGACACCGGGGAGCTGTTTTTT. Encoded protein: CASSPRQDTGELFF.

The J gene is TRBJ1-5, the V gene TRBV7-6; D is undetermined. Germline CDR1 reads SGHVS; CDR2 reads FNYEAQ. Trimming took off 5 bases at V and 7 bases at J, with 12 bases between the two ends. The CDR3 covers 13 residues. The CDR3 loop reads CASSGDITQPQHF. The DNA of the CDR3 is TGTGCCAGCAGCGGCGACATTACCCAGCCCCAGCATTTT.